These T cell receptor beta chains were read from a single sample in a study of CD8 T cells in ankylosing spondylitis. TCRdb used MiXCR to reprocess the 5' RACE reads, holding one entry per CDR3 protein. This sample has just under 550,000 distinct CDR3 sequences, with approximately 11% found just once. Sequenced sample: blood, either unsorted or a sorted T cell fraction (not recorded which). All receptors come from a male donor with ankylosing spondylitis. CDR3s include the opening cysteine and the closing phenylalanine or tryptophan. A D gene is named only where the DNA matches it firmly. Some rows mark clone size as missing; the rest say once, few, many or name a class of expanded clone.

v_gene	abundance	d_gene	j_gene	CDR3aa	CDR3nt
TRBV18	few	.	TRBJ2-7	CASSPSGHGSYEQYF	TGTGCCAGCTCACCCTCGGGACATGGGTCCTACGAGCAGTACTTC
TRBV5-5	.	.	TRBJ1-4	CASSFGRRTNEKLFF	TGTGCCAGCAGCTTTGGACGGAGGACTAATGAAAAACTGTTTTTT
TRBV29-1	few	.	TRBJ1-5	CSVRQNSNQPQHF	TGCAGCGTCCGACAGAACAGCAATCAGCCCCAGCATTTT
TRBV29-1	.	TRBD2	TRBJ2-3	CSVVGRGGTDTQYF	TGCAGCGTTGTCGGGAGGGGAGGCACAGATACGCAGTATTTT
TRBV20-1	.	.	TRBJ2-1	CSARRPGSSSDEQFF	TGCAGTGCTAGACGACCGGGCTCCTCCAGCGATGAGCAGTTCTTC
TRBV19	.	.	TRBJ1-2	CASSISTGIYGYTF	TGTGCCAGTAGTATATCCACAGGGATCTATGGCTACACCTTC
TRBV2	.	.	TRBJ1-1	CASIPWEGENTEAFF	TGTGCCAGCATCCCCTGGGAGGGAGAGAACACTGAAGCTTTCTTT
TRBV20-1	.	.	TRBJ1-2	CSVKGLSYGYTF	TGCAGTGTTAAAGGCCTGTCCTATGGCTACACCTTC
TRBV4-2	.	.	TRBJ2-2	CASSQKGQNANTGELFF	TGTGCCAGCAGCCAGAAGGGGCAGAACGCGAACACCGGGGAGCTGTTTTTT
TRBV6-1	.	TRBD2	TRBJ2-7	CASSERRGSEQYF	TGTGCCAGCAGTGAAAGGCGGGGGAGCGAGCAGTACTTC
TRBV29-1	few	.	TRBJ1-1	CSVTTPTQLRRRNTEAFF	TGCAGCGTCACAACACCCACCCAACTCAGGAGAAGGAACACTGAAGCTTTCTTT
TRBV12-3/TRBV12-4	.	TRBD2	TRBJ2-3	CASSPGASGATDTQYF	TGTGCCAGCAGTCCCGGGGCTAGCGGGGCCACAGATACGCAGTATTTT
TRBV2	few	.	TRBJ1-1	CASSFEVFGNTEAFF	TGTGCCAGCAGCTTTGAGGTGTTCGGGAACACTGAAGCTTTCTTT